Listed here are 2 T cell receptor beta chains from one sample, sequenced in a study of response to subunit inactivated influenza vaccine. TCRdb recomputed calls from the RT-PCR reads with MiXCR, one row per CDR3 protein. The repertoire holds about 780,000 distinct CDR3 sequences, with roughly 18% as singletons. The specimen was PBMCs from blood, collected 5 to 6 days after vaccination. The source of these receptors is a man aged 45-60 years who received an inactivated influenza vaccine.

This chain connects TRBV9 to TRBJ1-1, with no clear D. Trimming removed 7 bases from V and 0 bases from J, with 7 bases in between. Germline V gene lookup returns CDR1 SGDLS and CDR2 YYNGEE. CDR3 length equals 12 residues. The CDR3 coding sequence is TGTGCCAGCCAAGGGCTGAACACTGAAGCTTTCTTT. Translated: CASQGLNTEAFF.

The chain uses TRBV20-1 and TRBJ2-2, with D maybe TRBD2 (6 bases). The CDR3 totals 14 residues. Between the trimmed V and J ends, which lost 1 base and 6 bases, there was a span of 12 bases. Germline-derived CDR1 and CDR2 are DFQATT and SNEGSKA (reference sequence). CDR3 nucleotides: TGCAGTGCTAGAGTCAAGGGAGGTTCCGGGGAGCTGTTTTTT. Translated, it gives CSARVKGGSGELFF.